The clone carrying this TCR beta chain appeared once. The entry originates in a study of blood T cell repertoires in COVID-19. The V gene's germline CDR1 is MNHEY and CDR2 SMNVEV (reference sequence). Deletions cut 10 bases from V and 6 bases from J, with 18 bases between. The CDR3 runs to 13 residues. Assay used: immunoSEQ multiplex PCR; TCRdb lists only in-frame clones, some missing. The repertoire holds about 150,000 clones, with over 80% as singletons. The sequencing input was peripheral blood. The receptor was isolated from a middle-aged man with active COVID-19. The chain employs TRBV27 and TRBJ1-1; maybe TRBD1 (6 bases). Written as DNA, the CDR3 is TGTGCCACCGGGAAAAAGGGGGGGGCTGAAGCTTTCTTT. It encodes CATGKKGGAEAFF.